These 3 T cell receptor beta chains came from one sample sequenced in a study of T cell responses to AZD1222 COVID-19 vaccine. This table comes from immunoSEQ multiplex PCR, and its TCRdb copy is limited to in-frame clones, with some not included. The sample consists of some 150,000 clones, more than 85% of them appearing once. The source material was peripheral blood, sampled 28 days after the second AZD1222 dose. These receptor sequences come from an adult who received the AZD1222 COVID-19 vaccine.

A few counts support this clone. The chain joins TRBV12-3 or TRBV12-4 to TRBJ1-5; the D is unclear. The V and J ends lost 1 base and 1 base respectively, with 2 bases between them. This CDR3 contains 13 residues. The CDR3 sequence is CASSLESNQPQHF. CDR3 DNA sequence: TGTGCCAGCAGTTTAGAGAGCAATCAGCCCCAGCATTTT.

The gene calls are TRBV20-1 and TRBJ1-2, with 7 bases identical to TRBD1. Trimming removed 6 bases from V and 5 bases from J; junction bases left unmatched: 3. The CDR3 consists of 11 residues. CDR1 and CDR2 (germline): DFQATT, SNEGSKA (reference sequence). DNA of the CDR3: TGCAGTGCGCCGACAGGGTATGGCTACACCTTC. Residues: CSAPTGYGYTF.

This clone turned up a few times. The V and J genes are TRBV7-8 and TRBJ2-1; the D gene is possibly TRBD2 (5 bases). The length of the CDR3 is 18 residues. Trimming cost V 2 bases and J 0 bases, with 17 bases left between them. Germline V gene lookup returns CDR1 SGHVS and CDR2 FQNEAQ. The CDR3 sequence: CASSLLSRVVISYNEQFF. CDR3 sequence (DNA): TGTGCCAGCAGCTTATTATCGCGGGTCGTGATCTCCTACAATGAGCAGTTCTTC. The full variable domain, completed using reference TRBV7-8 and TRBJ2-1, is GAGVSQSPRYKVAKRGQDVALRCDPISGHVSLFWYQQALGQGPEFLTYFQNEAQLDKSGLPSDRFFAERPEGSVSTLKIQRTQQEDSAVYLCASSLLSRVVISYNEQFFGPGTRLTVL.